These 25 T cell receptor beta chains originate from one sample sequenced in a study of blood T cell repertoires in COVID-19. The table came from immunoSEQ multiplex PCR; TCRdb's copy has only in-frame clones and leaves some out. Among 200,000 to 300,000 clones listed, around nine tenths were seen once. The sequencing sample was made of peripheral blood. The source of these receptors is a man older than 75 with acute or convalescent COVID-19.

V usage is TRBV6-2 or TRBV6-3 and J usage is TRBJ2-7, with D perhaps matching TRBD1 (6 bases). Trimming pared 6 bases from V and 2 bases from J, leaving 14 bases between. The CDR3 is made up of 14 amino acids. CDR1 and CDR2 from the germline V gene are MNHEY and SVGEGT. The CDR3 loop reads CASSLLAGAYEQYF. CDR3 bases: TGTGCCAGCAGCCTCCTCGCAGGGGCCTACGAGCAGTACTTC.

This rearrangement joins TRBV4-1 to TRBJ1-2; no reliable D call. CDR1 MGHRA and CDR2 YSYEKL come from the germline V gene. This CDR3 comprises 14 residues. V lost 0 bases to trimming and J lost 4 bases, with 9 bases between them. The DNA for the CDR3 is TGCGCCAGCAGCCAAGATGGGCAGTCCTATGGCTACACCTTC. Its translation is CASSQDGQSYGYTF.

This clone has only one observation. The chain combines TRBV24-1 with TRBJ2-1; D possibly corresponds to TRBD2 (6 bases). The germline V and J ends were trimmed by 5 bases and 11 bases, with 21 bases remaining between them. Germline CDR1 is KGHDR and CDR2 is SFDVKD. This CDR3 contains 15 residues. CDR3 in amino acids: CATSGAGTGSFQQFF. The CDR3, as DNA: TGTGCCACCAGTGGCGCCGGGACTGGATCATTCCAGCAGTTCTTC.

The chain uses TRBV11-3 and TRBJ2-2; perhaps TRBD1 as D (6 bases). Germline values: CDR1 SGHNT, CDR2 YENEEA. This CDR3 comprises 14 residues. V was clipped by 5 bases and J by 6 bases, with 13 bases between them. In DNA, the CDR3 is TGTGCCAGCAGCCTAACAGGGCCGGCCGGGGAGCTGTTTTTT. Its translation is CASSLTGPAGELFF.

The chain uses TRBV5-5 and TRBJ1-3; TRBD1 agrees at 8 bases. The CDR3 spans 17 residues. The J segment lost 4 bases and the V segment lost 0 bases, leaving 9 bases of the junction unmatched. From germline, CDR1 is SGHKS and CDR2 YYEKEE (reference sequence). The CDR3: CASSLGRQGMAGNTIYF. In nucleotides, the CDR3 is TGTGCCAGCAGCTTGGGAAGACAGGGGATGGCGGGAAACACCATATATTTT.

CDR3 loop: CASTLPGLAFRYEQYF. The CDR3 DNA is TGCGCCAGCACCTTACCGGGACTAGCGTTCCGCTACGAGCAGTACTTC. The chain uses TRBV10-1 and TRBJ2-7, with 10 bases identical to TRBD2. CDR1 is WNHNN, CDR2 SYGVQD, per germline (reference sequence). V dropped 7 bases and J dropped 3; count of bases not matched to a gene: 12. This CDR3 region has 16 residues.

Written as DNA, the CDR3 is TGTGCCAGCAGCTTGACAGTGGGGGGACAAGAGACCCAGTACTTC. Its translation is CASSLTVGGQETQYF. V and J are TRBV7-3 and TRBJ2-5, with D tentatively TRBD2 (6 bases). Per the germline V gene, CDR1 is SGHTA and CDR2 is FQGTGA. The V end was cut by 3 bases, the J end by 2 bases, with 13 bases between. The CDR3 is made up of 15 amino acids.

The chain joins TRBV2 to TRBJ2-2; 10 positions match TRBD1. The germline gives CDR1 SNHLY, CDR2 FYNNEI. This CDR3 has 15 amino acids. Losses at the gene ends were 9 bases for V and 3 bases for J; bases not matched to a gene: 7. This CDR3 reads CASGQGGVYTGELFF. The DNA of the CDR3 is TGTGCCAGTGGACAGGGGGGCGTTTACACCGGGGAGCTGTTTTTT.

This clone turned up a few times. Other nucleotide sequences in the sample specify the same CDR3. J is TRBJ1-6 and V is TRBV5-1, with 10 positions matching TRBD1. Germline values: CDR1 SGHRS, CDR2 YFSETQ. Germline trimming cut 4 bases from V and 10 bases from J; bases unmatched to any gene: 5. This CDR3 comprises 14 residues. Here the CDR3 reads CASSPGQGTSPLHF. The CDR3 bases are TGCGCCAGCAGCCCGGGACAGGGGACCTCACCCCTCCACTTT.

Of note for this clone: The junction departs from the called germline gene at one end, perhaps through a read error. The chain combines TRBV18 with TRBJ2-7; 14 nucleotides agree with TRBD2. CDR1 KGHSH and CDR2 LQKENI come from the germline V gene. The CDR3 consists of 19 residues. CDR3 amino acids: CASSRGLAGVVVPSYEQYF. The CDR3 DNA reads TGTGCCAGTTCACGGGGACTAGCGGGGGTTGTGGTACCCTCTTACGAGCAGTACTTC.

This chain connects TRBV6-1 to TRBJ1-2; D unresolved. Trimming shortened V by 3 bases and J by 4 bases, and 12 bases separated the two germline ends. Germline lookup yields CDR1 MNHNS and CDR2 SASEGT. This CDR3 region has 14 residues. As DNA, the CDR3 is TGTGCCAGCAGTGAGGCCGCGGGTCCCTATGGCTACACCTTC. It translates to CASSEAAGPYGYTF.

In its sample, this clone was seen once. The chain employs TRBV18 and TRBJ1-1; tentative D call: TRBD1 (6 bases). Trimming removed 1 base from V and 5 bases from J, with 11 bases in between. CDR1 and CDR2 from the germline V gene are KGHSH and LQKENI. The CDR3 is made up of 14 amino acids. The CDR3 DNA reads TGTGCCAGCTCACCACTTCAGGGGCGGACTGAAGCTTTCTTT. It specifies CASSPLQGRTEAFF.

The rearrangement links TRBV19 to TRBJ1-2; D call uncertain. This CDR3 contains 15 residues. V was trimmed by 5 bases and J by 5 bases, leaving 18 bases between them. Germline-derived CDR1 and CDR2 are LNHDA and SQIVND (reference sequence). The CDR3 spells CASSPSGPLPYGYTF. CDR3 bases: TGTGCCAGTAGTCCAAGCGGCCCCCTTCCTTATGGCTACACCTTC.

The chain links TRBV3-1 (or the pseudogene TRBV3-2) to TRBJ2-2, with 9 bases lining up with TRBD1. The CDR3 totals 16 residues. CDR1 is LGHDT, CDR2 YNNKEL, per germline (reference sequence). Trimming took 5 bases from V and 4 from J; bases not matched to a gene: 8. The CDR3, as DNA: TGTGCCAGCAGCTCAGAGGGGACAGGGACCACCGGGGAGCTGTTTTTT. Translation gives CASSSEGTGTTGELFF.

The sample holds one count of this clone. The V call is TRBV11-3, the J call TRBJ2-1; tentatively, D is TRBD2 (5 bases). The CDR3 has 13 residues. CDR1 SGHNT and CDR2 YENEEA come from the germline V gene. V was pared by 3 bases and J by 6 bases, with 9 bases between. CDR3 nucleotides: TGTGCCAGCAGCTTCCTAGCCTCCAATGAGCAGTTCTTC. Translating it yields CASSFLASNEQFF. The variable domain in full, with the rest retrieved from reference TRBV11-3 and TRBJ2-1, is EAGVVQSPRYKIIEKKQPVAFWCNPISGHNTLYWYLQNLGQGPELLIRYENEEAVDDSQLPKDRFSAERLKGVDSTLKIQPAELGDSAVYLCASSFLASNEQFFGPGTRLTVL.

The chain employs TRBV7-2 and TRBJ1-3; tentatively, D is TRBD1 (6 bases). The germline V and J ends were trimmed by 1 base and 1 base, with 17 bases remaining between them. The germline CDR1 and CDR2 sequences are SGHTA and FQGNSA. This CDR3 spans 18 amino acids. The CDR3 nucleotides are TGTGCCAGCAGCTTAGAGACCCTAGGGGGGGGTTCTGGAAACACCATATATTTT. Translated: CASSLETLGGGSGNTIYF.

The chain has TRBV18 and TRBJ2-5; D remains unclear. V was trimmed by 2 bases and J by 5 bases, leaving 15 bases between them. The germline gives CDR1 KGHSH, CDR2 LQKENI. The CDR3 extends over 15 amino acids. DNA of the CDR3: TGTGCCAGCTCACCAACTCCGGGTGATGGGGAGACCCAGTACTTC. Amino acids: CASSPTPGDGETQYF.

The CDR3 reads CASSQDAHRVGAGYTF. DNA for the CDR3: TGTGCCAGCAGCCAAGATGCGCACAGGGTAGGTGCTGGCTACACCTTC. This chain links TRBV4-2 with TRBJ1-2, with D possibly TRBD1 on 6 matching bases. The V gene lost 0 bases and the J gene lost 7 bases, with 18 bases spanning the gap. CDR3 length: 16 residues. Germline V gene lookup returns CDR1 LGHNA and CDR2 YNFKEQ.

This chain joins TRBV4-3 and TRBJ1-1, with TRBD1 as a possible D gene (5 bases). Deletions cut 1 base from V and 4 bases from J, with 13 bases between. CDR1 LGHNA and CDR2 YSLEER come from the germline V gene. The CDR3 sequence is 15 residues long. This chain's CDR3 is CASSQAQRRGTEAFF. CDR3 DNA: TGCGCCAGCAGCCAAGCCCAGAGAAGGGGCACTGAAGCTTTCTTT.

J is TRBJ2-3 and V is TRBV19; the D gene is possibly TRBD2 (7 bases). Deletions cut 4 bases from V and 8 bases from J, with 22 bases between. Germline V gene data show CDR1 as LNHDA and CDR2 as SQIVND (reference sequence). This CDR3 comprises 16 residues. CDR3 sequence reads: CASSRGGGLRIGTQYF. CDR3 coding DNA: TGTGCCAGTAGTAGAGGCGGGGGCCTTCGTATTGGTACGCAGTATTTT. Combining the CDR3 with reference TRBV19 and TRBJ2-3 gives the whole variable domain DGGITQSPKYLFRKEGQNVTLSCEQNLNHDAMYWYRQDPGQGLRLIYYSQIVNDFQKGDIAEGYSVSREKKESFPLTVTSAQKNPTAFYLCASSRGGGLRIGTQYFGPGTRLTVL.

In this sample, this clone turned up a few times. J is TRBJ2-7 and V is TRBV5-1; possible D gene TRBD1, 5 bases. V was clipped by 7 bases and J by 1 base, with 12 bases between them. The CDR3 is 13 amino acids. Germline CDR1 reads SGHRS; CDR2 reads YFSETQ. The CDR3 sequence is CASAERGSYEQYF. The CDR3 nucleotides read TGCGCCAGCGCAGAAAGGGGATCCTACGAGCAGTACTTC. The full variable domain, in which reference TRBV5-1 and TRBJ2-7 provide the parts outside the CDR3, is KAGVTQTPRYLIKTRGQQVTLSCSPISGHRSVSWYQQTPGQGLQFLFEYFSETQRNKGNFPGRFSGRQFSNSRSEMNVSTLELGDSALYLCASAERGSYEQYFGPGTRLTVT.

The CDR3 DNA sequence: TGTGCCAGTAGCACAGGACAGGGAGGAGGCTACACCTTC. As protein: CASSTGQGGGYTF. The J gene is TRBJ1-2, the V gene TRBV19; 8 positions agree with TRBD1. Germline V gene data show CDR1 as LNHDA and CDR2 as SQIVND (reference sequence). J lost 8 bases, V lost 6 bases, and 8 bases had no gene match. CDR3 length: 13 amino acids.

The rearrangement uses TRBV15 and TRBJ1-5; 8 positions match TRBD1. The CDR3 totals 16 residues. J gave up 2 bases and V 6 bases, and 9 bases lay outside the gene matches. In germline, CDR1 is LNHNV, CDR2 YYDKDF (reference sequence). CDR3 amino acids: CATRRTGMIGNQPQHF. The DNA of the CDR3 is TGTGCCACCAGAAGGACAGGGATGATCGGCAATCAGCCCCAGCATTTT. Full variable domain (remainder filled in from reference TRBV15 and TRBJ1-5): DAMVIQNPRYQVTQFGKPVTLSCSQTLNHNVMYWYQQKSSQAPKLLFHYYDKDFNNEADTPDNFQSRRPNTSFCFLDIRSPGLGDTAMYLCATRRTGMIGNQPQHFGDGTRLSIL.

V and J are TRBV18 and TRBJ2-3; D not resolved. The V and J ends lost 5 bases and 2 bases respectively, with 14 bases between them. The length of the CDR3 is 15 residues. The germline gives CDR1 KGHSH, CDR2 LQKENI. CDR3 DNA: TGTGCCAGCTCAACAGACGGAACTTCCACAGATACGCAGTATTTT. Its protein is CASSTDGTSTDTQYF.

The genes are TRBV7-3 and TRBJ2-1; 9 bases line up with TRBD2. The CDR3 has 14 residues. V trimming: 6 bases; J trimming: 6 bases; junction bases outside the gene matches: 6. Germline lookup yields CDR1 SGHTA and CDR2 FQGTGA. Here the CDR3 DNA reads TGTGCCAGCAGTCGAGCGGGAGGAGCCAATGAGCAGTTCTTC. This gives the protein CASSRAGGANEQFF.